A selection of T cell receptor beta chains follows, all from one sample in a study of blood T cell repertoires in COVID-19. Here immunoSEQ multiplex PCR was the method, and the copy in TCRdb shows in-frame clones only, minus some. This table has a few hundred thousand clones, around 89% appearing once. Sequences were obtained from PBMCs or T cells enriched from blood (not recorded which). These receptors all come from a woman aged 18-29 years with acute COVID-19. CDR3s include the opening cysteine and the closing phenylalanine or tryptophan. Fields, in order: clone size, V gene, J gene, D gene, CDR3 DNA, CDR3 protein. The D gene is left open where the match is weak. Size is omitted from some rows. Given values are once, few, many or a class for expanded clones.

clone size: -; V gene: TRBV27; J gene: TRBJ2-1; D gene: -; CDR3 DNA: TGTGCCAGCAGTTTATCGCCCATGAGCTCCTACAATGAGCAGTTCTTC; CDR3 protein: CASSLSPMSSYNEQFF
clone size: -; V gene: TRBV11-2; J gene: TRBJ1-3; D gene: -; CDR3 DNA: TGTGCCAGCAAGGACATGACAGTACCGTCTGGAAACACCATATATTTT; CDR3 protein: CASKDMTVPSGNTIYF
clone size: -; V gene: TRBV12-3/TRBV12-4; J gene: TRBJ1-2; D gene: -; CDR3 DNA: TGTGCCAGCAGTGCGGAGGGGAACTATGGCTACACCTTC; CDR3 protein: CASSAEGNYGYTF
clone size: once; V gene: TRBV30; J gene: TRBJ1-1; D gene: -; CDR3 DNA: TGTGCCGTGTATTTAGATATGAACACTGAAGCTTTCTTT; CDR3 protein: CAVYLDMNTEAFF
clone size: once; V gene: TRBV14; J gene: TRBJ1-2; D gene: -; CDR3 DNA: TGTGCCAGCAGTCGGACAGCTAACTATGGCTACACCTTC; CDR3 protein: CASSRTANYGYTF
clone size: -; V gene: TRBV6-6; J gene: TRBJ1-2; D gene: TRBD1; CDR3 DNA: TGTGCCAGCAGCTTAACAACAGGGGGCAACTATGGCTACACCTTC; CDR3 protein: CASSLTTGGNYGYTF
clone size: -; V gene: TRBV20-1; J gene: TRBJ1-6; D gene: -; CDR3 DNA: TGCAGTGCTAGTAAGGGGCTCGTCGGTTCACCCCTCCACTTT; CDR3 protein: CSASKGLVGSPLHF
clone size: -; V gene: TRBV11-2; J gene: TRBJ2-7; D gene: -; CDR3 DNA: TGTGCCAGCAGCTTGAAGAGGTACGAGCAGTACTTC; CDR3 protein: CASSLKRYEQYF
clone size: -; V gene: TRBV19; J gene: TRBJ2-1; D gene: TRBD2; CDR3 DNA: TGTGCCAGTAGTATAGATCGAGCGGGAGGCCCTTACAATGAGCAGTTCTTC; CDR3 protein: CASSIDRAGGPYNEQFF
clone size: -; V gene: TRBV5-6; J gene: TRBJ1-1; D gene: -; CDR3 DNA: TGTGCCAGCAGCTTTCGAGGGACTGAAGCTTTCTTT; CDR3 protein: CASSFRGTEAFF
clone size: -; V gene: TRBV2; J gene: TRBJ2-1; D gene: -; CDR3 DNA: TGTGCCAGCAGTGGGGGCGAAAACAATGAGCAGTTCTTC; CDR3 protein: CASSGGENNEQFF
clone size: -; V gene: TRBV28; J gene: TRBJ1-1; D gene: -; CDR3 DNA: TGTGCCAGCAGGAGGTGGGCTGAAGCTTTCTTT; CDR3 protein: CASRRWAEAFF
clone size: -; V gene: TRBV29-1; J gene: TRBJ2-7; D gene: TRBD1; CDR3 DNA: TGCAGCGTTGGGGACAGCCCCTACGAGCAGTACTTC; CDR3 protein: CSVGDSPYEQYF
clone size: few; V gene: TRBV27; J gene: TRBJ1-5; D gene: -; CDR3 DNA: TGTGCCAGCAGTTTGGACAGTCACAATCAGCCCCAGCATTTT; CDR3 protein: CASSLDSHNQPQHF
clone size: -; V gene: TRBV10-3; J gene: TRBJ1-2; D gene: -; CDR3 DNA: TGTGCCATCAGTGAGTCCCAGGGTAGGAATGGCTACACCTTC; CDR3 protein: CAISESQGRNGYTF
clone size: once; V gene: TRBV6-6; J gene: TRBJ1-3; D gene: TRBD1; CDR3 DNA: TGTGCCAGCAGTTACATGCCCAGGGGGCTGGGAAACACCATATATTTT; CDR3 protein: CASSYMPRGLGNTIYF
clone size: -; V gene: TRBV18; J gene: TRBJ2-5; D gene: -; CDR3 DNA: TGTGCCAGCTCGACGGTGGAGCAAGAGACCCAGTACTTC; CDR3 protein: CASSTVEQETQYF
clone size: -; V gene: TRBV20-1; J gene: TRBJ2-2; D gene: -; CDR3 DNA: TGCAGTGCTAGTCTAACGGGGGAAATCACCGGGGAGCTGTTTTTT; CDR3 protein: CSASLTGEITGELFF
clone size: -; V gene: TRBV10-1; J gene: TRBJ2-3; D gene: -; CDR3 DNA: TGCGCCAGCAGTGAACGACTCCCTAGCACAGATACGCAGTATTTT; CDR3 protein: CASSERLPSTDTQYF
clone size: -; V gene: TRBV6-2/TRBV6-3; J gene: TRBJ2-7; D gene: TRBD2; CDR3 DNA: TGTGCCAGCAGCGGGACTAGCGGACCCTACGAGCAGTACTTC; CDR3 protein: CASSGTSGPYEQYF
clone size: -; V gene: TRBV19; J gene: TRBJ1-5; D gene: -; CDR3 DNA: TGTGCCAGTAGGACAGGTTATCAGCCCCAGCATTTT; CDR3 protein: CASRTGYQPQHF
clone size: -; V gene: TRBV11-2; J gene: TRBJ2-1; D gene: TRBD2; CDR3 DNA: TGTGCCAGCAGCGAGGGACTAGCGGGAGGGCGTATGAATGAGCAGTTCTTC; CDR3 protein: CASSEGLAGGRMNEQFF
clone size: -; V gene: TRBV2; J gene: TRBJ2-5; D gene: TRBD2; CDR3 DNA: TGTGCCAGCAGGGCCCCCCTAGCGGGAGTCGAGACCCAGTACTTC; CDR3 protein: CASRAPLAGVETQYF
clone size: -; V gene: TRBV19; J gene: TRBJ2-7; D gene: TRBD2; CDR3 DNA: TGTGCCAGTAGTATAGATGGGACTAGTGGCTCCTACGAGCAGTACTTC; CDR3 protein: CASSIDGTSGSYEQYF
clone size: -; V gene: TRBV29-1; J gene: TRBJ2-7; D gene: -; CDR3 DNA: TGCAGCGTGGATCAGGGGGGCTACGAGCAGTACTTC; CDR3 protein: CSVDQGGYEQYF
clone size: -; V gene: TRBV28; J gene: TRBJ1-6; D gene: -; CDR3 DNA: TGTGCCAGCAGTCCCTCGGGGTCCAGCTCCTATAATTCACCCCTCCACTTT; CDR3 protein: CASSPSGSSSYNSPLHF
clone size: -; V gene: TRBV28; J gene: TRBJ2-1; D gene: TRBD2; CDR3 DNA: TGTGCCAGCATACCCTCCCGGGGGGGAGGTGATGAGCAGTTCTTC; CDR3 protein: CASIPSRGGGDEQFF
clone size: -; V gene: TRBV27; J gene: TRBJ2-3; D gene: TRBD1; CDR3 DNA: TGTGCCAGCAGTTCCCTAGGACAGGGGGCGTTCTTCAGCACAGATACGCAGTATTTT; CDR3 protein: CASSSLGQGAFFSTDTQYF
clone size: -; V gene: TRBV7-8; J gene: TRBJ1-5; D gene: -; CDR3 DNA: TGTGCCAGCAGCCCCGGGACAAATAATCAGCCCCAGCATTTT; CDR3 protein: CASSPGTNNQPQHF
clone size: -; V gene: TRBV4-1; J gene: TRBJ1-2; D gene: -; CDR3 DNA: TGCGCCAGCAGCCCCGCGGGGCCATTAGCTAACTATGGCTACACCTTC; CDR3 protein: CASSPAGPLANYGYTF
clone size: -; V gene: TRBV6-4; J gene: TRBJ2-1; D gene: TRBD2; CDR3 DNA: TGTGCCAGCAGTGAAGTTGCGGGAGTAGGCTACAATGAGCAGTTCTTC; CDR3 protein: CASSEVAGVGYNEQFF
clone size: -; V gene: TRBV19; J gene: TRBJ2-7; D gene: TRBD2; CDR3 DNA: TGTGCCAGTAGTCAGGGGACTAGCGGGAGAATCTACTTC; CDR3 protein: CASSQGTSGRIYF
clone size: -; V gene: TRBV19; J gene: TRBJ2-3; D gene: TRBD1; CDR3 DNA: TGTGCCAGTAGTATAGACCAACAGGGGGGACTCACAGATACGCAGTATTTT; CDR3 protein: CASSIDQQGGLTDTQYF
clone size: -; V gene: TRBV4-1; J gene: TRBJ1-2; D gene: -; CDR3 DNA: TGCGCCAGCAGCCGAGAGGGGGGGGTTAACTATGGCTACACCTTC; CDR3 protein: CASSREGGVNYGYTF
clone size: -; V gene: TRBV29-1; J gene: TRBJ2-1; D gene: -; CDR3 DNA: TGCAGCTCTAGCTCTTACTCCTACAATGAGCAGTTCTTC; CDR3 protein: CSSSSYSYNEQFF
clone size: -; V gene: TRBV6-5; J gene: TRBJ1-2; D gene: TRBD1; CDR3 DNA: TGTGCCAGCACCCAGGGGGACTATGGCTACACCTTC; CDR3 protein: CASTQGDYGYTF
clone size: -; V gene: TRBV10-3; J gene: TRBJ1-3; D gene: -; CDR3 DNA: TGTGCCATCAGGGAGGGACTTGATGGAAACACCATATATTTT; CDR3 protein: CAIREGLDGNTIYF
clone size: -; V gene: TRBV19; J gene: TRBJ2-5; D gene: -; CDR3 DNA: TGTGCCAGTAGTATTAGTGACTTTCAAGAGACCCAGTACTTC; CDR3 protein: CASSISDFQETQYF
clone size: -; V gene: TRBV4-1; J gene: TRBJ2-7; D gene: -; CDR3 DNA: TGCGCCAGCAGCCAAGAAGGACAGTCTCGCTACGAGCAGTACTTC; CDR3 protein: CASSQEGQSRYEQYF
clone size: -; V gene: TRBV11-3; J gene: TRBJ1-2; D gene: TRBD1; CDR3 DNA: TGTGCCAGCAGCACAGGGGGCTACTATGGCTACACCTTC; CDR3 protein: CASSTGGYYGYTF
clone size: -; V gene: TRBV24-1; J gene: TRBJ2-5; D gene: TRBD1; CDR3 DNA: TGTGCCACGGGGACAGGGAGGTGGGAGACCCAGTACTTC; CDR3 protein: CATGTGRWETQYF
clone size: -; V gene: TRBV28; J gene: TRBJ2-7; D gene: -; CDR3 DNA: TGTGCCAGCAGTTGGACAGGAGGGAACGAGCAGTACTTC; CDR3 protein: CASSWTGGNEQYF
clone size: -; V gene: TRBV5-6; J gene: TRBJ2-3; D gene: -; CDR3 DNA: TGTGCCAGCAGATTTCAGGGAGATACGCAGTATTTT; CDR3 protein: CASRFQGDTQYF
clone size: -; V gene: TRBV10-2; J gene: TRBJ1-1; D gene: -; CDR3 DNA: TGCGCCAGCAGGACCCAGGCCGAAGCTTTCTTT; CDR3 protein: CASRTQAEAFF
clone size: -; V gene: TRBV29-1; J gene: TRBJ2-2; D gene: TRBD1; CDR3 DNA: TGCAGCGTGGCGGGACAGGCGAACACCGGGGAGCTGTTTTTT; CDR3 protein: CSVAGQANTGELFF
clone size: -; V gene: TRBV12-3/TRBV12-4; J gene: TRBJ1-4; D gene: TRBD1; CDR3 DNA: TGTGCCAGCAGTCCACAGGGGAATGAAAAACTGTTTTTT; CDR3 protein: CASSPQGNEKLFF
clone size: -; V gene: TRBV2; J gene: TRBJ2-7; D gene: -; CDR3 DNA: TGTGCCAGCAGTGAAGTCCGGACTCTCTCCCACGAGCAGTACTTC; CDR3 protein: CASSEVRTLSHEQYF
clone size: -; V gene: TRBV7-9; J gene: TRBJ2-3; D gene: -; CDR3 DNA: TGTGCCAGCAGCGCCCCAGCAGGCCTCACAGATACGCAGTATTTT; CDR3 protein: CASSAPAGLTDTQYF
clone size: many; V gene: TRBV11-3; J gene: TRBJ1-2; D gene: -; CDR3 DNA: TGTGCCAGCAGCCGTGCTGGGGCGCAGGGCTACACCTTC; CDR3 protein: CASSRAGAQGYTF
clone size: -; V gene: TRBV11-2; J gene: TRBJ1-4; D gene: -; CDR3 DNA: TGTGCCAGCAGCTCTACTACGGGATCTGATCATGAAAAACTGTTTTTT; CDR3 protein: CASSSTTGSDHEKLFF
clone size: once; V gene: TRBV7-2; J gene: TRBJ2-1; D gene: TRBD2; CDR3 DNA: TGTGCCAGCAGCTTAGCCGGGACTAGCGGGTCCAATGAGCAGTTCTTC; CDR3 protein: CASSLAGTSGSNEQFF
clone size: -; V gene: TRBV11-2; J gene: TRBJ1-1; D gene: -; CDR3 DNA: TGTGCCAGCAGCTTTGGGCAGGGAAGGAACACTGAAGCTTTCTTT; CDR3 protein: CASSFGQGRNTEAFF
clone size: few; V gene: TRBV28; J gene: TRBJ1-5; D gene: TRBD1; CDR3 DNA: TGTGCCAGCAATGAGGGGGCAGGCAATCAGCCCCAGCATTTT; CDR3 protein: CASNEGAGNQPQHF
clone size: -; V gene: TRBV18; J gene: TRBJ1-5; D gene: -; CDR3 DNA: TGTGCCAGCTCACCTACAGGGTTGGATCAGCCCCAGCATTTT; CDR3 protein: CASSPTGLDQPQHF
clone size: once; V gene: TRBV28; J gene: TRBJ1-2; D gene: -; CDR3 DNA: TGTGCCAGCAGAAGCAGCAGGTACTATGGCTACACCTTC; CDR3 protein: CASRSSRYYGYTF
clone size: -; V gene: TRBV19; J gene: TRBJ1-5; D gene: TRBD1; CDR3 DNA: TGTGCCAGTAGTATTGGGACAGGGGTGCGTCAGCCCCAGCATTTT; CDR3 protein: CASSIGTGVRQPQHF
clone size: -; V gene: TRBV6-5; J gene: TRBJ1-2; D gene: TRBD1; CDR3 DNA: TGTGCCAGCAGTAGGGACAGGGGATATGGCTACACCTTC; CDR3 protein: CASSRDRGYGYTF
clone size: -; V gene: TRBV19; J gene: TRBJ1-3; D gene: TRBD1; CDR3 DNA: TGTGCCACCCCTTCTGGGACAGGCCATGGAAACACCATATATTTT; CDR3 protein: CATPSGTGHGNTIYF
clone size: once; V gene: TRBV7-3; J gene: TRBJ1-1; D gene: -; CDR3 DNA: TGTGCCAGCAGCCCGGGACACCAGAACACTGAAGCTTTCTTT; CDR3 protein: CASSPGHQNTEAFF
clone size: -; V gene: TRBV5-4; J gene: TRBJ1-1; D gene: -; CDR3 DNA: TGTGCCAGCAGCTGGGCCGGCGGGGTGGGTGAAGCTTTCTTT; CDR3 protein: CASSWAGGVGEAFF